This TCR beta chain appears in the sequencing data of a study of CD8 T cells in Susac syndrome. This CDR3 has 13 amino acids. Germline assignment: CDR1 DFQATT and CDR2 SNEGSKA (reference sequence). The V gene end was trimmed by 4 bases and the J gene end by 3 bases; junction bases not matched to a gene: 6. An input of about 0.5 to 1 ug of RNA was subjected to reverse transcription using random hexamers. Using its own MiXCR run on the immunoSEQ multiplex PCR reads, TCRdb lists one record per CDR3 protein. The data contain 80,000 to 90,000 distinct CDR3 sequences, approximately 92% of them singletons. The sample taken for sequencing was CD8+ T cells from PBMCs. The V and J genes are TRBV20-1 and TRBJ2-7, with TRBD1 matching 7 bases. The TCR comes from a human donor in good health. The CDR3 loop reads CSATGTEDYEQYF. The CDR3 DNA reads TGCAGTGCTACCGGGACAGAAGACTACGAGCAGTACTTC.